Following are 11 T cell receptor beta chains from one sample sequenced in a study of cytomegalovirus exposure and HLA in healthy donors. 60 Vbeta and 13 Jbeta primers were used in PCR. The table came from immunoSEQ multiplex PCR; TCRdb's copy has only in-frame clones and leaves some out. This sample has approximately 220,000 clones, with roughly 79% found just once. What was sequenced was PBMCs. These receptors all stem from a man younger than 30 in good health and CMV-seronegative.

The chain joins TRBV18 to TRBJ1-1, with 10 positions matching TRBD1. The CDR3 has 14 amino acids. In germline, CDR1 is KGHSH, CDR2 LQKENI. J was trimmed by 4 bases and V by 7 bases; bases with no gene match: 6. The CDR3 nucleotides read TGTGCCAGCTTCCGGGACAGGGGCGCCACTGAAGCTTTCTTT. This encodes CASFRDRGATEAFF.

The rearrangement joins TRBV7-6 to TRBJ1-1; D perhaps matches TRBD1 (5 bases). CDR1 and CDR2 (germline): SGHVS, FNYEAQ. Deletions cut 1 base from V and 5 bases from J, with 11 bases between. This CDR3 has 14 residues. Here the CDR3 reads CASSLGAGATEAFF. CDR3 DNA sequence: TGTGCCAGCAGCTTAGGCGCTGGGGCAACTGAAGCTTTCTTT.

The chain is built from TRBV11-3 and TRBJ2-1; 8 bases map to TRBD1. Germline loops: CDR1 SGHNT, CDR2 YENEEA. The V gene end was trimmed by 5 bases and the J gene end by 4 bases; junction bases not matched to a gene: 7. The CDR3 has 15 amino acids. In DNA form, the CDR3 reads TGTGCCAGCAGCCCAGGACAGGGCCCTTACAATGAGCAGTTCTTC. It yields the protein CASSPGQGPYNEQFF.

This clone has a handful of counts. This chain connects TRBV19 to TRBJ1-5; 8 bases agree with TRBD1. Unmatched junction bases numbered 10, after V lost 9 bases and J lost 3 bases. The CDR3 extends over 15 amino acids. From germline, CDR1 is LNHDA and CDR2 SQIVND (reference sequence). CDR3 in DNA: TGTGCCAGCGCAGGGGGCCAGCTACTCAATCAGCCCCAGCATTTT. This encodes CASAGGQLLNQPQHF.

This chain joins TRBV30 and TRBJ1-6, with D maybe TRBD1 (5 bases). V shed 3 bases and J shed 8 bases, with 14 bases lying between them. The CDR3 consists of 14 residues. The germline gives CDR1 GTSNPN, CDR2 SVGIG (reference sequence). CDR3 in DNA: TGTGCCTGGAGAGGGGAACAGTGGGATTCACCCCTCCACTTT. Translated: CAWRGEQWDSPLHF.

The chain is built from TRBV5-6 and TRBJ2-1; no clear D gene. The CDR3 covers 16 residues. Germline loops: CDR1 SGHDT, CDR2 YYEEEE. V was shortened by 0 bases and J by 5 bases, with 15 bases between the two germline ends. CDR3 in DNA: TGTGCCAGCAGCTTGGATACCCCTAGTCTGAACAATGAGCAGTTCTTC. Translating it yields CASSLDTPSLNNEQFF. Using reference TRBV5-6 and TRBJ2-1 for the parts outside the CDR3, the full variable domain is DAGVTQSPTHLIKTRGQQVTLRCSPKSGHDTVSWYQQALGQGPQFIFQYYEEEERQRGNFPDRFSGHQFPNYSSELNVNALLLGDSALYLCASSLDTPSLNNEQFFGPGTRLTVL.

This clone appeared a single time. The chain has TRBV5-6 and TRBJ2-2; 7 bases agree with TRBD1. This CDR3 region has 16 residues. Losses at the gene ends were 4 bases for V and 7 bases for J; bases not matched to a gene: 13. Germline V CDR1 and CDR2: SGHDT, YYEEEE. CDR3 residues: CASSTMIDRALGELFF. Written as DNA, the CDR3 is TGTGCCAGCAGCACAATGATAGACAGGGCCCTCGGGGAGCTGTTTTTT.

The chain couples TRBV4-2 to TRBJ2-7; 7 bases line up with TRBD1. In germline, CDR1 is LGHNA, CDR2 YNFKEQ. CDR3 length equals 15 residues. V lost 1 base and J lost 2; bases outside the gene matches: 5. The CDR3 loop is CASSQGEGTAYEQYF. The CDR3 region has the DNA TGTGCCAGCAGCCAAGGGGAAGGGACAGCCTACGAGCAGTACTTC.

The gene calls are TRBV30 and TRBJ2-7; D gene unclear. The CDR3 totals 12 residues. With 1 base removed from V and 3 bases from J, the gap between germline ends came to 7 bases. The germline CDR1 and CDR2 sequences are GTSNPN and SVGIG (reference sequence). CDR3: CAWSAQVYEQYF. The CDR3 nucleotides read TGTGCCTGGAGTGCCCAGGTCTACGAGCAGTACTTC.

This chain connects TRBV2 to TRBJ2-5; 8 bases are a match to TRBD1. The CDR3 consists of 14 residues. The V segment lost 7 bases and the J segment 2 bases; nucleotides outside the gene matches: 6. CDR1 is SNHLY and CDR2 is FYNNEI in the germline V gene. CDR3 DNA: TGTGCCAGCAACCCCGGGACAGGTCAAGAGACCCAGTACTTC. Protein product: CASNPGTGQETQYF.

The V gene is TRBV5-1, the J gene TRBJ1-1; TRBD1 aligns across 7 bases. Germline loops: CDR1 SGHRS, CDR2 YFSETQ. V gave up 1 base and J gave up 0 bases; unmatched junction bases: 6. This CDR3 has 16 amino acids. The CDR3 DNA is TGCGCCAGCAGCTTGAGGACAGGACCCATGAACACTGAAGCTTTCTTT. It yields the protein CASSLRTGPMNTEAFF.